The 8 T cell receptor beta chains reported below all come from one sample, sequenced in a study of T-cell memory formation after mild COVID-19. TCRdb independently ran MiXCR on the 5' RACE reads; one entry per CDR3 protein. The sample records 80,000 to 130,000 distinct CDR3 sequences, around 10% being singletons. Sample: PBMCs or a T cell subset sorted from them (not recorded which). These TCRs come from a man aged 18-30 years who had mild COVID-19 (a few samples of this study predate the infection). Cell type and time point are not known.

The V and J genes are TRBV7-6 and TRBJ2-3; D is uncertain. Germline CDR1 SGHVS, CDR2 FNYEAQ. This CDR3 region has 13 residues. V was clipped by 0 bases and J by 4 bases, with 5 bases between them. CDR3 in amino acids: CASSLAESDTQYF. The CDR3 bases are TGTGCCAGCAGCTTAGCTGAATCAGATACGCAGTATTTT.

The chain employs TRBV6-2 or TRBV6-3 and TRBJ1-2, with D perhaps TRBD1 (5 bases). V gave up 5 bases and J gave up 6 bases, with 19 bases separating them. Germline CDR1 reads MNHEY; CDR2 reads SVGEGT. The CDR3 runs 15 residues. The CDR3 loop reads CASSHKTTASDGYTF. In DNA form, the CDR3 reads TGTGCCAGCAGTCACAAGACGACAGCTTCAGATGGCTACACCTTC.

This sequence joins TRBV6-6 and TRBJ1-2; no firm D call. Germline assignment: CDR1 MNHNY and CDR2 SVGAGI (reference sequence). V lost 7 bases to trimming and J lost 4 bases, with 10 bases between them. The CDR3 extends over 12 amino acids. Written as DNA, the CDR3 is TGTGCCAGCACCTTACCGGGCTATGGCTACACCTTC. It codes for CASTLPGYGYTF.

The chain uses TRBV7-8 and TRBJ2-2; 10 bases fit TRBD2. V was clipped by 1 base and J by 6 bases; unmatched bases: 2. Germline CDR1 and CDR2: SGHVS and FQNEAQ. The CDR3 sequence is 15 residues long. CDR3 sequence (DNA): TGTGCCAGCAGCTTAGAACTAGCGGGGTCCGGGGAGCTGTTTTTT. Translated: CASSLELAGSGELFF.

The genes are TRBV20-1 and TRBJ2-1, with TRBD1 matching 8 bases. V lost 4 bases, J lost 4 bases, and 6 bases stayed unmatched. Germline assignment: CDR1 DFQATT and CDR2 SNEGSKA (reference sequence). The length of the CDR3 is 14 residues. CDR3 residues: CSAIPGQAYNEQFF. The CDR3 DNA follows: TGCAGTGCTATACCGGGACAGGCATACAATGAGCAGTTCTTC.

This clonotype was observed a handful of times. The chain is built from TRBV7-3 and TRBJ2-7, with 7 bases identical to TRBD2. From germline, CDR1 is SGHTA and CDR2 FQGTGA. V lost 3 bases, J lost 7 bases, and 9 bases stayed unmatched. This CDR3 region has 14 residues. The CDR3: CASSLSGTGGEQYF. The CDR3, as DNA: TGTGCCAGCAGCTTGAGCGGGACGGGCGGGGAGCAGTACTTC.

This clonotype was observed a few times. The chain joins TRBV27 to TRBJ2-7; 8 positions agree with TRBD2. CDR3 length: 13 residues. J was trimmed by 3 bases and V by 8 bases; bases with no gene match: 6. Germline V gives CDR1 MNHEY, CDR2 SMNVEV (reference sequence). The CDR3 loop is CASRGLGLYEQYF. DNA for the CDR3: TGTGCCAGCCGGGGACTAGGTCTCTACGAGCAGTACTTC.

This clonotype was found a few times. The chain carries TRBV21-1 and TRBJ1-1. TRBV21-1 is an annotated pseudogene. The CDR3 is made up of 14 amino acids. CDR3 bases: TGTGCCAGCAGCACCCGACGGCAGAACACTGAAGCTTTCTTT. The encoded protein is CASSTRRQNTEAFF.